This paragraph covers one T cell receptor (beta chain) sequence. This same CDR3 is encoded by further DNA sequences in the sample. The data belong to a study of OX40 agonist ivuxolimab in advanced cancers. Sequencing was performed with immunoSEQ multiplex PCR; in TCRdb, only in-frame clones are kept and a portion is missing. This sample carries roughly 58,000 clones, roughly 87% of them seen once, and the ten largest clones take 0.7% to 0.9%. V was trimmed by 0 bases and J by 2 bases, leaving 10 bases between them. CDR3 size: 15 residues. CDR1 and CDR2 (germline): MGHRA, YSYEKL. The sequence was collected from an adult with an advanced solid tumor such as melanoma, head and neck, liver or kidney cancer. The sequenced sample was CD4+ or CD8+ T cells sorted from blood, obtained in a trial of the OX40 agonist ivuxolimab. The V gene is TRBV4-1, the J gene TRBJ1-2, with a possible D match to TRBD1 (5 bases). The chain's CDR3 is CASSQEEGRNYGYTF. As DNA, the CDR3 is TGCGCCAGCAGCCAAGAAGAGGGGAGGAACTATGGCTACACCTTC.